The 5 T cell receptor beta chains below all came from one sample that was sequenced in a study of blood T cell repertoires in COVID-19. Assay used: immunoSEQ multiplex PCR; TCRdb lists only in-frame clones, some missing. The repertoire has about 130,000 clones, roughly four fifths of them found once; the top ten carry around 5.5%. Sequenced material: peripheral blood. The receptors come from a man aged 55-75 years with acute or convalescent COVID-19.

The chain joins TRBV6-5 to TRBJ2-2; 7 positions agree with TRBD1. V lost 6 bases to trimming and J lost 5 bases; unmatched junction nucleotides: 6. The CDR3 has 14 amino acids. In germline, CDR1 is MNHEY, CDR2 SVGAGI. The CDR3 here is CASRRQGGTGELFF. The CDR3 bases are TGTGCCAGCAGACGACAGGGTGGGACCGGGGAGCTGTTTTTT.

This chain links TRBV11-3 with TRBJ2-5, with D perhaps TRBD1 (6 bases). Germline CDR1 is SGHNT and CDR2 is YENEEA. Trimming removed 3 bases at V and 1 base at J, with 12 bases between. The CDR3 length is 15 residues. DNA for the CDR3: TGTGCCAGCAGCTTCTCCGGACAGACCCAAGAGACCCAGTACTTC. This sequence encodes CASSFSGQTQETQYF.

This clone is a singleton in its sample. Other nucleotide sequences in the sample specify the same CDR3. The J gene is TRBJ2-5, the V gene TRBV9; the D is unclear. From germline, CDR1 is SGDLS and CDR2 YYNGEE. Trimming stripped 0 bases from V and 3 bases from J, with 6 bases between. The CDR3 is made up of 13 amino acids. CDR3 DNA: TGTGCCAGCAGCGTAGGACTGGAAGAGACCCAGTACTTC. Its protein product is CASSVGLEETQYF. Full variable domain (remainder filled in from reference TRBV9 and TRBJ2-5): DSGVTQTPKHLITATGQRVTLRCSPRSGDLSVYWYQQSLDQGLQFLIQYYNGEERAKGNILERFSAQQFPDLHSELNLSSLELGDSALYFCASSVGLEETQYFGPGTRLLVL.

The rearrangement links TRBV6-5 to TRBJ2-7; TRBD1 agrees at 11 bases. The length of the CDR3 is 15 residues. V trimming: 2 bases; J trimming: 3 bases; junction bases outside the gene matches: 3. The germline V gene has CDR1 MNHEY and CDR2 SVGAGI. CDR3 sequence: CASSYAGTGGYEQYF. In DNA, the CDR3 is TGTGCCAGCAGTTACGCCGGGACAGGGGGCTACGAGCAGTACTTC.

CDR3 residues: CASSRDIGGGYTF. The CDR3 DNA follows: TGTGCCAGCAGTCGGGACATTGGTGGTGGCTACACCTTC. The chain links TRBV6-5 to TRBJ1-2; D perhaps matches TRBD1 (6 bases). CDR3 length: 13 amino acids. From germline, CDR1 is MNHEY and CDR2 SVGAGI. V gave up 5 bases and J gave up 7 bases, with 14 bases separating them.